The entry that follows covers one T cell receptor beta chain sequence. The table lists this clone with a count of one. Its antigen target is currently unknown. The record has no base qualities; no much larger clone is one base away. Library creation used the immunoSEQ multiplex PCR assay. In its TCRdb copy, this immuneACCESS table keeps in-frame sequences only and misses some clones. Where compared with another copy, unresolved V genes explain less than half of these, and the others have no known cause. The sample table lists 45,000 to 60,000 clones, 80% to 95% of them with a count of one. The leading ten clones occupy around 4.2% of the sample. The sample belongs to a study of technical replicates of blood from a handful of donors (dated by TCRdb to 2017 to 2019). The germline V gene (reference sequence) yields GTSNPN for CDR1 and SVGIG for CDR2. Inclusive of the bounding cysteine and phenylalanine, the CDR3 is 13 residues long. Kept here is only the CDR3 DNA, which spans 39 bases and is read in frame from base 1. Here V drops 2 bases and J drops 0 bases, and the junction holds 1 base not matched to any gene.

The chain is assembled from TRBV30 and TRBJ2-7; 7 central nucleotides agree with TRBD1. This TCR was sampled from a human donor in good health. Some clones in this sample may be carry-over from other donors' samples. The source material was PBMCs. The CDR3 here reads CAWSPGGSYEQYF. At the DNA level, the sequence is TGTGCCTGGAGTCCAGGGGGCTCCTACGAGCAGTACTTC.